The T cell receptor (beta chain) under discussion was sequenced for a study of long-term antiretroviral therapy in people with HIV. Regarding the study as a whole: Dominant in the repertoire at all time points were clones expanded before ART.

This clone was recorded once. Its target is not known. It was version v3.0 of the immunoSEQ assay that was run at survey level. Each sample aimed for about 40,000-50,000 sequenced T-cell genomes. TCRdb's table, derived via immunoSEQ multiplex PCR, lists solely in-frame clones and lacks some. Of tens of thousands of clones in the sample, about four fifths were seen once. Before they underwent DNA extraction, samples held roughly 0.95-10 million cryopreserved PBMC. The CDR3 totals 13 residues. Trimming took 6 bases from V and 2 from J, leaving 5 bases between them. Looked up from germline, CDR1 is MNHNS and CDR2 is SASEGT.

Sequencing was performed on unsorted PBMCs, taken 0.2 years after starting antiretroviral therapy. The chain couples TRBV6-1 to TRBJ2-6; the D is unclear. The source is a woman in her 30s with HIV. This CDR3 is CASRAPGANVLTF. The CDR3 DNA reads TGTGCCAGCAGGGCCCCTGGGGCCAACGTCCTGACTTTC.